The rows below give T cell receptor beta chains drawn from one sample of a study of pediatric ulcerative colitis. Assay: immunoSEQ multiplex PCR; the TCRdb copy retains only in-frame clones and omits some. Counted here are more than 50,000 clones, about 90% occurring once; the ten biggest clones make up about 1.5%. The specimen was blood. The receptors originated from a boy aged 5 to 17 who was a control in a study of pediatric ulcerative colitis. Both conserved end residues are part of each CDR3. The order of the fields is D gene, clone size, V gene, J gene, CDR3 DNA, CDR3 protein. The D gene is left open where the match is weak. Clone size is stated in some rows and not others, as once, few, many or a class when expanded.

NA	NA	TRBV2	TRBJ2-5	TGTGCCAGCGGGGACGGTTGGGTAGGGACCCAGTACTTC	CASGDGWVGTQYF
NA	NA	TRBV6-1	TRBJ1-1	TGTGCCAGCAGTGAATTAGGGGTGCGGACTGAAGCTTTCTTT	CASSELGVRTEAFF
NA	NA	TRBV19	TRBJ1-1	TGTGCCAGTATAACTGCAGGGCGCGGCGCAGCTTTCTTT	CASITAGRGAAFF
TRBD1	NA	TRBV12-5	TRBJ2-2	TGTGCTAGTGGCCAACAGGGGTGGTCCGGGGAGCTGTTTTTT	CASGQQGWSGELFF
TRBD1	NA	TRBV28	TRBJ1-2	TGTGCCAGCAGTTCTACATTCGGACAGGGGCGTGCCTATGGCTACACCTTC	CASSSTFGQGRAYGYTF
NA	NA	TRBV7-8	TRBJ1-1	TGTGCCAGCAGCTTACGGGTTCAACCCAACACTGAAGCTTTCTTT	CASSLRVQPNTEAFF
NA	NA	TRBV11-2	TRBJ1-2	TGTGCCAGCAGCCCCCTCGGGCAGGGATTCTATGGCTACACCTTC	CASSPLGQGFYGYTF
NA	NA	TRBV29-1	TRBJ2-2	TGCAGCGGAAGCTTGGGGCCGAACACCGGGGAGCTGTTTTTT	CSGSLGPNTGELFF
NA	NA	TRBV9	TRBJ1-4	TGTGCCAGCAGCGTAGCCCTTGGTGGCTTGGAAAAACTGTTTTTT	CASSVALGGLEKLFF
TRBD1	NA	TRBV12-5	TRBJ1-5	TGTGCTAGTGGTTTCAGTCGGGACAGGGGCCCGCAGCCCCAGCATTTT	CASGFSRDRGPQPQHF
NA	NA	TRBV27	TRBJ1-5	TGTGCCAGCAGTTTATTAGGATCGCCCCAGCATTTT	CASSLLGSPQHF
NA	NA	TRBV2	TRBJ2-3	TGTGCCAGTACCTCGGGGGCGCCCACAGATACGCAGTATTTT	CASTSGAPTDTQYF
NA	few	TRBV27	TRBJ1-3	TGTGCCAGCAGTTTCCAGATCGGCGGGGGAAACACCATATATTTT	CASSFQIGGGNTIYF
NA	NA	TRBV15	TRBJ1-4	TGTGCCACCGGATTCTCGGCTCCGTTCCGGGAAAAACTGTTTTTT	CATGFSAPFREKLFF
TRBD1	NA	TRBV30	TRBJ2-3	TGTGCCTGGAGTGCTGGACAGGCAGAAATAGATACGCAGTATTTT	CAWSAGQAEIDTQYF
TRBD2	NA	TRBV27	TRBJ2-7	TGTGCCAGCAGCCCTGTGGCGGGAGCCCACGAGCAGTACTTC	CASSPVAGAHEQYF
NA	NA	TRBV6-6	TRBJ1-2	TGTGCCAGCAGTTACGACGAAAACTATGGCTACACCTTC	CASSYDENYGYTF
NA	NA	TRBV28	TRBJ2-1	TGTGCCAGCAGTTTATCCACTCTAGGGGCCAATGAGCAGTTCTTC	CASSLSTLGANEQFF
NA	few	TRBV6-5	TRBJ1-5	TGTGCCAGCAGAAGCAGGGAGGGTCAGCCCCAGCATTTT	CASRSREGQPQHF
NA	NA	TRBV7-3	TRBJ1-2	TGTGCCAGCAGCCAGACGACAGGCTATGGCTACACCTTC	CASSQTTGYGYTF
NA	NA	TRBV11-2	TRBJ1-2	TGTGCCAGCAGCTTAGGGGGGAATGGCTACACCTTC	CASSLGGNGYTF
NA	few	TRBV20-1	TRBJ2-1	TGCAGTGCTACTAGCGACGATGAGCAGTTCTTC	CSATSDDEQFF
NA	NA	TRBV4-2	TRBJ1-4	TGTGCCAGCAGCGGGGAGGAATTTGAAAAACTGTTTTTT	CASSGEEFEKLFF
NA	NA	TRBV5-1	TRBJ1-1	TGCGCCAGCAGCTTGTCTGCCAGGTCGAACACTGAAGCTTTCTTT	CASSLSARSNTEAFF
TRBD2	NA	TRBV6-4	TRBJ2-3	TGTGCCAGCAGTGAGGCTAGCGGGGGGGCAAATACGCAGTATTTT	CASSEASGGANTQYF
NA	NA	TRBV27	TRBJ2-3	TGTGCCAGCAGTTCCCCAACGGCAGCCGTTGCGCAGTATTTT	CASSSPTAAVAQYF
NA	NA	TRBV30	TRBJ1-1	TGTGCCTGGAGTGACGACTACACTGAAGCTTTCTTT	CAWSDDYTEAFF
NA	NA	TRBV28	TRBJ2-6	TGTGCCAGCACCAAACGGGCGTTCCGCTCTGGGGCCAACGTCCTGACTTTC	CASTKRAFRSGANVLTF
NA	NA	TRBV27	TRBJ2-1	TGTGCCAGCAGTTTAACGGGAAATGAGCAGTTCTTC	CASSLTGNEQFF
NA	few	TRBV7-8	TRBJ1-5	TGTGCCAGCAGCTTAGAAGCCTATCAGCCCCAGCATTTT	CASSLEAYQPQHF
TRBD1	NA	TRBV18	TRBJ2-1	TGTGCCAGCTCACCATCGACAGGGGATGAGCAGTTCTTC	CASSPSTGDEQFF
NA	NA	TRBV2	TRBJ2-2	TGTGCCAGCAGTGAAGTGGGACTCAACACCGGGGAGCTGTTTTTT	CASSEVGLNTGELFF
NA	once	TRBV18	TRBJ1-4	TGTGCCAGCTCAGAAGGGACTGCAACTAATGAAAAACTGTTTTTT	CASSEGTATNEKLFF
NA	NA	TRBV19	TRBJ2-4	TGTGCCAGTTCCGGACGTCTAGCCAAAAACATTCAGTACTTC	CASSGRLAKNIQYF
NA	once	TRBV30	TRBJ1-2	TGTGCCTGGAGTGTAGACAGCGGGGGCAACACCTTC	CAWSVDSGGNTF
TRBD1	once	TRBV6-1	TRBJ2-7	TGTGCCACCAAAAAAGGACAGGGGGTAAGCTACGAGCAGTACTTC	CATKKGQGVSYEQYF
NA	NA	TRBV7-9	TRBJ2-1	TGTGCCAGCAGCCCGACGTCCGACAGTCCCTTTCTTAGGAATGAGCAGTTCTTC	CASSPTSDSPFLRNEQFF
NA	NA	TRBV29-1	TRBJ2-2	TGCAGCGTCAGAGTCGGATCCGGGGAGCTGTTTTTT	CSVRVGSGELFF
NA	few	TRBV10-3	TRBJ1-4	TGTGCCATCAGTGAGTCTATGGAGACGGGGTCCGAAAAACTGTTTTTT	CAISESMETGSEKLFF
NA	NA	TRBV6-5	TRBJ2-3	TGTGCCAGCAGTTACTCTGGGTCCTCAGATACGCAGTATTTT	CASSYSGSSDTQYF
TRBD1	NA	TRBV5-6	TRBJ1-6	TGTGCCAGCAGCAAGGCGGGACAGGGCTCACCCCTCCACTTT	CASSKAGQGSPLHF